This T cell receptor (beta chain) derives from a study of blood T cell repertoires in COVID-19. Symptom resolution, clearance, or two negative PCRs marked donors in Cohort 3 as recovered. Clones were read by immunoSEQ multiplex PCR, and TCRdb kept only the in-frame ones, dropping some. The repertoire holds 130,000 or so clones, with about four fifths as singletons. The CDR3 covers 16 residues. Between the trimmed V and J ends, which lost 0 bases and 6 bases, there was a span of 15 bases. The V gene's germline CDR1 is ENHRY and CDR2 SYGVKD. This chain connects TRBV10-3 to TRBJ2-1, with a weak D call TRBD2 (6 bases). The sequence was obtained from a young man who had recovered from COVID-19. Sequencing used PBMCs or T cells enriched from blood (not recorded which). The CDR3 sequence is CAISESSAAGSNEQFF. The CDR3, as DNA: TGTGCCATCAGTGAGTCGTCGGCGGCGGGGAGCAATGAGCAGTTCTTC.